This T cell receptor (beta chain) was retrieved from a study of T cell repertoires in cytomegalovirus infection. Study information: Public TCR beta signature analysis indicated the presence of both CMV infection and matching HLA type. Study findings and constraints: Totalled public TCR beta family frequency picked out people who carried CMV plus the relevant HLA. In two of eight donors, the top clonotype was HLA-C-restricted CMV-specific.

With 5 bases removed from V and 4 bases from J, the gap between germline ends came to 13 bases. In germline, CDR1 is MNHEY, CDR2 SMNVEV (reference sequence). This CDR3 is 14 amino acids long. MiXCR, run by TCRdb on the reads, gives a single entry per CDR3 protein. The data show some 500,000 distinct CDR3 sequences, roughly 42% seen once. With regard to this clonotype: What it recognizes is unknown.

The material sequenced was cultured PBMCs, taken from culture after CMV antigen stimulation. The chain joins TRBV27 to TRBJ2-3; D unclear. The sequence came from a human donor in good health (CMV status not recorded). Some clones in this sample may be carry-over from other donors' samples. The CDR3, as DNA: TGTGCCAGCAGTCTTAGTGTTTTCGCAGATACGCAGTATTTT. It specifies CASSLSVFADTQYF.